These 15 T cell receptor beta chains were sequenced from one sample in a study of CD4 and CD8 cells across lung adenocarcinoma regions. TCRdb recomputed calls from the PCR reads with MiXCR, one row per CDR3 protein. This table has approximately 9,000 distinct CDR3 sequences, 40% to 50% appearing once. The sequenced sample was CD4+ T cells from the margin of a lung tumor. All receptors derive from a female donor with lung adenocarcinoma. The CD4 and CD8 labels of this study may be unreliable.

The chain links TRBV27 to TRBJ2-2; 10 bases match TRBD2. Per the germline V gene, CDR1 is MNHEY and CDR2 is SMNVEV (reference sequence). V gave up 6 bases and J gave up 6 bases; unmatched junction bases: 10. This CDR3 region has 16 residues. The CDR3 is CASRLNRLAGAGELFF. The CDR3 region has the DNA TGTGCCAGCAGGCTAAACAGGCTAGCGGGAGCCGGGGAGCTGTTTTTT.

The chain carries TRBV9 and TRBJ1-5, with a tentative D call TRBD1 (5 bases). Between the trimmed V and J ends, which lost 4 bases and 5 bases, there was a span of 16 bases. From germline, CDR1 is SGDLS and CDR2 YYNGEE. The CDR3 totals 15 residues. CDR3 protein: CASSTRPMGDQPQHF. CDR3 sequence (DNA): TGTGCCAGCAGCACCCGACCCATGGGGGATCAGCCCCAGCATTTT.

V and J are TRBV6-5 and TRBJ2-5; D could derive from TRBD1 or TRBD2 (6 bases each). CDR1 is MNHEY, CDR2 SVGAGI, per germline. V dropped 11 bases and J dropped 3 bases, with 22 bases sitting between them. The CDR3 has 15 residues. CDR3 sequence reads: CAGGYGGGDEETQYF. The DNA of the CDR3 is TGTGCCGGGGGTTACGGGGGCGGAGACGAAGAGACCCAGTACTTC.

This clonotype showed up just a few times. A clone one base away is much larger, so this may be a read error. The rearrangement uses TRBV7-7 and TRBJ2-5; 7 nucleotides align to TRBD1. The CDR3 is 13 amino acids. Germline assignment: CDR1 SSHAT and CDR2 FNYEAQ (reference sequence). The chain's CDR3 is CASSATGYNEQYF. CDR3 bases: TGTGCTAGCAGCGCGACAGGGTACAATGAGCAGTACTTC.

This chain uses TRBV6-1 with TRBJ2-5, with D perhaps given as TRBD1 or TRBD2 (5 bases each). Judging by the DNA end, TRBJ2-7 fits better; the J call may be wrong. From germline, CDR1 is MNHNS and CDR2 SASEGT. This CDR3 comprises 12 residues. The DNA of the CDR3 is TGTGCCAGCAGGGGGGATCGATACGAGCAGTACTTC. Translation gives CASRGDRYEQYF.

The chain combines TRBV6-1 with TRBJ2-1; 15 nucleotides match TRBD2. The assigned J gene may be wrong: the sequence end matches TRBJ2-7 better. The CDR3 consists of 16 residues. Per germline, CDR1 MNHNS and CDR2 SASEGT. CDR3 sequence (DNA): TGTGCCAGCAGACGCGGACTAGCGGGAGGGTCCTACGAGCAGTACTTC. Its protein is CASRRGLAGGSYEQYF.

This clonotype was recorded at least ten times. The V gene is TRBV6-1, the J gene TRBJ2-1; D unresolved. The J call may be in error: the DNA end matches TRBJ2-5 better. Per the germline V gene, CDR1 is MNHNS and CDR2 is SASEGT. The CDR3 spans 10 residues. The chain's CDR3 is CASSGETQYF. CDR3 bases: TGTGCCAGCAGTGGGGAGACCCAGTACTTC.

By proportion, this clonotype is medium-sized (0.01 to 0.1%). This rearrangement joins TRBV27 to TRBJ1-3; 9 bases are shared with TRBD1. V lost 5 bases, J lost 3 bases, and 2 bases stayed unmatched. Germline assignment: CDR1 MNHEY and CDR2 SMNVEV (reference sequence). The CDR3 has 14 amino acids. CDR3 loop: CASSGTGNGNTIYF. The CDR3 DNA reads as TGTGCCAGCAGTGGGACAGGGAATGGAAACACCATATATTTT.

The CDR3, as DNA: TGTGCCAGCAGCAAGGCGGGGGGACCCGATACGCAGTATTTT. This encodes CASSKAGGPDTQYF. The V and J genes are TRBV6-1 and TRBJ2-3; TRBD2 matches at 8 bases. CDR3 length: 14 amino acids. CDR1 is MNHNS, CDR2 SASEGT, per germline. Trimming removed 6 bases from V and 6 bases from J; junction bases left unmatched: 8.

The table lists this clonotype with a few counts. A much more abundant neighbour one base away suggests this may be a read error. The gene calls are TRBV6-1 and TRBJ2-1; 8 bases are shared with TRBD1. Germline V gene data show CDR1 as MNHNS and CDR2 as SASEGT. The CDR3 is 16 residues long. The ends lost 6 bases at V and 10 bases at J; junction bases unmatched: 17. The CDR3 nucleotides are TGTGCCAGCAGACGACAATGGGACAGGAGCTCCTACGAGCAGTTCTTC. Protein product: CASRRQWDRSSYEQFF.

The V gene is TRBV6-5, the J gene TRBJ1-4; D not certain. The V end was cut by 2 bases, the J end by 13 bases, with 14 bases between. The CDR3 consists of 13 residues. The V gene's germline CDR1 is MNHEY and CDR2 SVGAGI. CDR3 nucleotide sequence: TGTGCCAGCAGTTACAGACACCGGCGCGCACTGTTTTTT. Translating it yields CASSYRHRRALFF.

The V gene is TRBV3-1, the J gene TRBJ2-1, with D perhaps matching TRBD2 (6 bases). The CDR3 spans 14 residues. V was clipped by 5 bases and J by 5 bases, with 13 bases between them. Germline CDR1 reads LGHDT; CDR2 reads YNNKEL (reference sequence). As DNA, the CDR3 is TGTGCCAGCAGCTGGCGGGACTCTGACAATGAGCAGTTCTTC. Its protein is CASSWRDSDNEQFF.

The chain is built from TRBV6-1 and TRBJ1-4, with a tentative D call TRBD1 (5 bases). Trimming took 0 bases from V and 8 from J, leaving 16 bases between them. Germline V gene sequence: CDR1 MNHNS, CDR2 SASEGT. The CDR3 covers 16 residues. The CDR3 sequence: CASSEATGVGEEKLFF. In DNA form, the CDR3 reads TGTGCCAGCAGTGAAGCGACGGGTGTGGGGGAAGAAAAACTGTTTTTT.

This clonotype was counted many times. V is TRBV14 and J is TRBJ2-2; 8 bases align to TRBD1. The CDR3 is made up of 17 amino acids. J gave up 2 bases and V 4 bases, and 9 bases lay outside the gene matches. CDR1 is SGHDN, CDR2 FVKESK, per germline. CDR3 sequence (DNA): TGTGCCAGCAGCCCGGACAGGGCCGGACCCAACACCGGGGAGCTGTTTTTT. Protein sequence: CASSPDRAGPNTGELFF.

This clonotype ranks as medium-sized. V usage is TRBV6-1 and J usage is TRBJ2-2; D remains ambiguous. The CDR3 has 13 amino acids. CDR1 MNHNS and CDR2 SASEGT come from the germline V gene. Between the trimmed V and J ends, which lost 8 bases and 7 bases, there was a span of 14 bases. This chain's CDR3 is CASCRAFLGELFF. CDR3 bases: TGTGCCAGCTGTCGTGCTTTCCTCGGGGAGCTGTTTTTT.